The 14 T cell receptor beta chains in this list originate from one sample, sequenced in a study of cytotoxic CD8 clonotypes in ibrutinib-treated CLL. This table comes from immunoSEQ multiplex PCR, and its TCRdb copy is limited to in-frame clones, with some not included. This repertoire shows 330,000 or so clones, over 55% found once; its top ten account for 6.3%. The sample was PBMCs, taken after 36 months of ibrutinib treatment. The receptors derive from a human donor with chronic lymphocytic leukemia.

This clone has only a few counts. The chain combines TRBV28 with TRBJ1-2; D is undetermined. V lost 8 bases and J lost 7, with 14 bases in between. This CDR3 is built from 12 residues. Germline V gives CDR1 MDHEN, CDR2 SYDVKM. The CDR3 loop reads CASRREGGGYTF. The CDR3, as DNA: TGTGCCAGCCGTCGGGAGGGTGGTGGCTACACCTTC.

The rearrangement uses TRBV4-1 and TRBJ2-5, with 8 bases aligning to TRBD1. Trimming removed 2 bases from V and 5 bases from J; junction bases left unmatched: 1. This CDR3 is 13 amino acids long. From germline, CDR1 is MGHRA and CDR2 YSYEKL. CDR3 bases: TGCGCCAGCAGCCAACACAGGGGGGAGACCCAGTACTTC. Encoded protein: CASSQHRGETQYF.

The chain combines TRBV7-2 with TRBJ2-7; TRBD1 matches 10 bases. With 4 bases clipped from V and 5 bases from J, the junction kept 8 bases outside the gene matches. The CDR3 totals 15 residues. Germline V gene sequence: CDR1 SGHTA, CDR2 FQGNSA. The CDR3 reads CASSSAGTGADEQYF. DNA for the CDR3: TGTGCCAGCAGCTCCGCCGGGACAGGGGCCGACGAGCAGTACTTC.

The chain recombines TRBV9 with TRBJ2-1, with TRBD2 identical over 9 bases. V lost 0 bases to trimming and J lost 9 bases; unmatched junction nucleotides: 10. The CDR3 runs 16 residues. Germline CDR1 SGDLS, CDR2 YYNGEE. CDR3 DNA sequence: TGTGCCAGCAGCGTAGATCCTAGCGGGGCAGGCAGTGAGCAGTTCTTC. As protein: CASSVDPSGAGSEQFF.

V is TRBV6-5 and J is TRBJ2-7; TRBD2 matches 9 bases. The V and J ends lost 1 base and 4 bases, in that order; junction bases with no gene match: 5. Germline CDR1 is MNHEY and CDR2 is SVGAGI. This CDR3 contains 15 residues. The CDR3 region is CASSYFSGSGYEQYF. The CDR3 DNA sequence: TGTGCCAGCAGTTACTTTAGCGGGAGTGGGTACGAGCAGTACTTC.

The chain combines TRBV7-9 with TRBJ2-3, with unresolved D. This CDR3 contains 12 residues. Per germline, CDR1 SEHNR and CDR2 FQNEAQ (reference sequence). V lost 7 bases to trimming and J lost 6 bases, with 11 bases between them. The CDR3 loop is CASTIDFDTQYF. In DNA form, the CDR3 reads TGTGCCAGCACTATAGACTTCGATACGCAGTATTTT.

V is TRBV2 and J is TRBJ1-5; 8 nucleotides agree with TRBD1. CDR1 and CDR2 from the germline V gene are SNHLY and FYNNEI. CDR3 length: 12 residues. With V trimmed by 6 bases and J by 6 bases, 1 base remained unmatched. CDR3 in amino acids: CASSTGGQPQHF. The CDR3 DNA reads TGTGCCAGCAGCACAGGGGGTCAGCCCCAGCATTTT. Drawing the rest from reference TRBV2 and TRBJ1-5, the complete variable domain is EPEVTQTPSHQVTQMGQEVILRCVPISNHLYFYWYRQILGQKVEFLVSFYNNEISEKSEIFDDQFSVERPDGSNFTLKIRSTKLEDSAMYFCASSTGGQPQHFGDGTRLSIL.

The chain couples TRBV9 to TRBJ1-1; D is possibly TRBD1 (5 bases). CDR1 is SGDLS, CDR2 YYNGEE, per germline. V was clipped by 7 bases and J by 14 bases, with 18 bases between them. This CDR3 is built from 11 residues. Here the CDR3 DNA reads TGTGCCAGCGGACCGGGACGGGGGTCATTCTTT. As protein: CASGPGRGSFF.

V is TRBV4-1 and J is TRBJ1-5; TRBD1 is a possible D gene (5 bases). The CDR3 loop spans 16 amino acids. Germline V gene sequence: CDR1 MGHRA, CDR2 YSYEKL. V dropped 0 bases and J dropped 2 bases, with 11 bases sitting between them. CDR3 sequence (DNA): TGCGCCAGCAGCCAAGAGGGTGGGGGACGCAATCAGCCCCAGCATTTT. It translates to CASSQEGGGRNQPQHF.

This clone was counted once. The V gene is TRBV28, the J gene TRBJ2-5; D perhaps matches TRBD1 (7 bases). Trimming removed 3 bases from V and 2 bases from J, with 10 bases in between. CDR1 and CDR2 from the germline V gene are MDHEN and SYDVKM. The CDR3 length is 14 residues. CDR3 DNA: TGTGCCAGCAGTTTGCGGGACAGTCAAGAGACCCAGTACTTC. Translated: CASSLRDSQETQYF.

The V call is TRBV27, the J call TRBJ2-3; the match to TRBD1 covers 12 bases. From germline, CDR1 is MNHEY and CDR2 SMNVEV (reference sequence). The CDR3 spans 16 residues. The trim removed 8 bases at V and 2 bases at J, leaving 8 bases unmatched. CDR3 DNA: TGTGCCAGCGGGGGGGACAGGGGGCGCTCCACAGATACGCAGTATTTT. Amino acid sequence: CASGGDRGRSTDTQYF.

V gene TRBV29-1 combines with J gene TRBJ1-2; possible D gene TRBD1, 6 bases. Germline loops: CDR1 SQVTM, CDR2 ANQGSEA. The CDR3 loop spans 12 amino acids. V was shortened by 6 bases and J by 4 bases, with 12 bases between the two germline ends. CDR3 DNA: TGCAGCGTAACAGGGCGGTTCTATGGCTACACCTTC. It encodes CSVTGRFYGYTF.

The rearrangement joins TRBV19 to TRBJ1-4; a possible D gene is TRBD1 (5 bases). There are 16 residues in the CDR3. V lost 3 bases, J lost 5 bases, and 16 bases lay in between. Germline CDR1 LNHDA, CDR2 SQIVND (reference sequence). In DNA, the CDR3 is TGTGCCAGTAGTATTAGAGGGGCCGGCGGGAATGAAAAACTGTTTTTT. It encodes CASSIRGAGGNEKLFF. Full variable domain (missing parts from reference TRBV19 and TRBJ1-4): DGGITQSPKYLFRKEGQNVTLSCEQNLNHDAMYWYRQDPGQGLRLIYYSQIVNDFQKGDIAEGYSVSREKKESFPLTVTSAQKNPTAFYLCASSIRGAGGNEKLFFGSGTQLSVL.

This clone was seen more than once but under ten times. The chain recombines TRBV7-9 with TRBJ2-3; 7 bases line up with TRBD2. This CDR3 is built from 16 residues. The V gene end was trimmed by 4 bases and the J gene end by 1 base; junction bases not matched to a gene: 8. Germline-derived CDR1 and CDR2 are SEHNR and FQNEAQ (reference sequence). The CDR3 region has the DNA TGTGCCAGCAGCTACGGACTAGACGGGGGCACAGATACGCAGTATTTT. This gives the protein CASSYGLDGGTDTQYF.